The source of this T cell receptor beta chain is a study of monozygotic twins with inflammatory bowel disease. TCRalpha and TCRbeta cDNA went through two nested PCRs of approximately 16 and 10 cycles. TCRdb re-called the 5' RACE reads and shows each CDR3 protein once, DNA omitted. The listing records about 450,000 distinct CDR3 sequences. Sample: blood. The sequence derives from a human donor with ulcerative colitis or Crohn's disease, or a healthy co-twin of an affected twin (not recorded which).

Here the CDR3 reads CATSAGTDTQYF. The rearrangement uses TRBV24-1 and TRBJ2-3. This CDR3 spans 12 amino acids. CDR1 is KGHDR and CDR2 is SFDVKD in the germline V gene.